Below, one T cell receptor (beta chain) is given with its context. Its antigen is unidentified. This specimen belongs to a study of regulatory T cells in long-lasting Graves disease. Study at large: Over 5 years of antithyroid drugs plus positive TSH receptor antibodies defined persistent Graves' disease.

As to time point: persistent/refractory GD, antithyroid drugs over 5 years with positive TRAb. Making the TCR library involved RNA that had been extracted from PBMCs. Patients of an endocrinology department in Xi'an, China, were included. The CDR3 extends over 14 amino acids. CDR1 is LGHDT, CDR2 YNNKEL, per germline (reference sequence). V lost 4 bases to trimming and J lost 5 bases, with 14 bases between them. Study findings and constraints: Among persistent patients, a larger number of public clonotypes were shared (about 2,700) than among newly diagnosed patients (about 970). Newly diagnosed disease favored TRBV20-1 and TRBJ2-1 over persistent disease.

Researchers made TCR beta libraries by using iRepertoire HTBI primers and running Arm-PCR on CDR3 regions. TCRdb re-called the multiplex PCR reads through MiXCR, storing one row per CDR3 protein. Altogether about 420,000 distinct CDR3 sequences are present, about a quarter being singletons, with the ten largest covering roughly 26%. The sequenced sample was peripheral blood mononuclear cells (PBMCs), obtained when the disease was refractory, from a patient treated with antithyroid drugs. The receptor was derived from a female donor with Graves disease. The chain has TRBV3-1 and TRBJ1-1; a weak D match, TRBD1 (6 bases). The CDR3 is CASSRGLRGTEAFF. In nucleotides, the CDR3 is TGTGCCAGCAGCCGGGGCTTGAGGGGGACTGAAGCTTTCTTT.